Included here is one TCR beta chain sequence, with context. The antigen is not known. This entry is derived from a study of CD8 T cells in ankylosing spondylitis. This CDR3 comprises 14 residues. The germline CDR1 and CDR2 sequences are DFQATT and SNEGSKA (reference sequence). Germline trimming cut 6 bases from V and 6 bases from J; bases unmatched to any gene: 11. General study points: Ankylosing spondylitis blood appeared to be characterized by a TCR beta motif of under 10 highly homologous variants. Significant enrichment of disease-linked clones was reportedly seen in matched ankylosing spondylitis synovial fluid.

Construction of TCR beta libraries was performed using quantitative 5'-RACE with molecular barcodes. TCRdb called the 5' RACE reads again in MiXCR, with one record for every CDR3 protein. The profile covers a few hundred thousand distinct CDR3 sequences, with roughly a sixth appearing a single time and just over 1% taken by the ten largest. The TCR comes from a male donor with ankylosing spondylitis. The specimen sequenced was blood, either unsorted or a sorted T cell fraction (not recorded which). The J gene is TRBJ2-7, the V gene TRBV20-1; 10 positions match TRBD2. CDR3 residues: CSAERAGGPVEQYF. The DNA of the CDR3 is TGCAGTGCGGAGCGAGCGGGAGGGCCCGTCGAGCAGTACTTC.